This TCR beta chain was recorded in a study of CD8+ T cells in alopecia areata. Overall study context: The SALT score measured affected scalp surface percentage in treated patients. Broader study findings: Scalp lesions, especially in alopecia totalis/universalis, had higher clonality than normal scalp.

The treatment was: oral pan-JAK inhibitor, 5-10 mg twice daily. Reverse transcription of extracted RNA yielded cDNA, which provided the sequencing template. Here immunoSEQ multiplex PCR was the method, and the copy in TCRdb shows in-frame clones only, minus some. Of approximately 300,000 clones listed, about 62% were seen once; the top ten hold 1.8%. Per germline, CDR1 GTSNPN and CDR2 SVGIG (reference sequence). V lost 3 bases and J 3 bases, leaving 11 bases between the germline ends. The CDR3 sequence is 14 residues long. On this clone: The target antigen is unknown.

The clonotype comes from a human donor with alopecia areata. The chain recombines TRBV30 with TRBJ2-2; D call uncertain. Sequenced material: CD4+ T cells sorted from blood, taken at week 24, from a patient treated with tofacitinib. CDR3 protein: CAWRKASYTGELFF. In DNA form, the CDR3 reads TGTGCCTGGAGGAAGGCGAGTTACACCGGGGAGCTGTTTTTT.